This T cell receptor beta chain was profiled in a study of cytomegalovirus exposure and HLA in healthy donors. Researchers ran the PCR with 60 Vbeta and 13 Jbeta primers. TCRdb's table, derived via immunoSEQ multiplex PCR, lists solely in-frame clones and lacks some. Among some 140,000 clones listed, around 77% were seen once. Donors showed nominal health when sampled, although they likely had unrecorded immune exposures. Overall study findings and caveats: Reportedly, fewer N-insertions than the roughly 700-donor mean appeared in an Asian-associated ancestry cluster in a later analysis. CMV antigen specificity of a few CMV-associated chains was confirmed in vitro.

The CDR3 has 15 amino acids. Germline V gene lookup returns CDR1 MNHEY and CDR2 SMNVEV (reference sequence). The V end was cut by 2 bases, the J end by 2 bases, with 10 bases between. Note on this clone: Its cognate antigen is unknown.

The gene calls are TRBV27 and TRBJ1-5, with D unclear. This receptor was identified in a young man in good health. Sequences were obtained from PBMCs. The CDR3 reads CASSLGSRGNQPQHF. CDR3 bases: TGTGCCAGCAGTTTAGGATCCCGGGGCAATCAGCCCCAGCATTTT.